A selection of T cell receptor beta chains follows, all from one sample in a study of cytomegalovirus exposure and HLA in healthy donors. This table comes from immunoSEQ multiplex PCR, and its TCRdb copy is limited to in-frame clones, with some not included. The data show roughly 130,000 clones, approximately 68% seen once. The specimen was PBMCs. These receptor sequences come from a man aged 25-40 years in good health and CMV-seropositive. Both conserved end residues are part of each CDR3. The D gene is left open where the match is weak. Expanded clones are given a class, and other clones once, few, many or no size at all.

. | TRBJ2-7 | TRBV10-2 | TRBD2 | TGCGCCAGCAGTGAGGAAGTCCGACTAGCGTTCTACGAGCAGTACTTC | CASSEEVRLAFYEQYF
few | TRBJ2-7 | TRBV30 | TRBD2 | TGTGCCTGGAGACTAGCGGGAGCCTACGAGCAGTACTTC | CAWRLAGAYEQYF
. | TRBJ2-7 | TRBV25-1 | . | TGTGCCAGCAGTGAATCCAACAGGGACGAGCAGTACTTC | CASSESNRDEQYF
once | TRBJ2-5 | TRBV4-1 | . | TGCGCCAGCAGCCAAGATTGGGGCCTCGGCACCGGGACCCAGTACTTC | CASSQDWGLGTGTQYF
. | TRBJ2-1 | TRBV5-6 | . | TGTGCCAGCAGCTTGGACGGTAGCGCCTACAATGAGCAGTTCTTC | CASSLDGSAYNEQFF
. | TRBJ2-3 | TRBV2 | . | TGTGCCAGCAGTGATTCACTAGATTTCACGGATACGCAGTATTTT | CASSDSLDFTDTQYF
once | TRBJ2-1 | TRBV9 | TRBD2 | TGTGCCAGCAGCGTCAGAAGTAGCGGGAGGGCCTACAATGAGCAGTTCTTC | CASSVRSSGRAYNEQFF
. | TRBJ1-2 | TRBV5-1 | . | TGCGCCAGCCACCCAGAGGGAGGACCTTCCCCCTATGGCTACACCTTC | CASHPEGGPSPYGYTF
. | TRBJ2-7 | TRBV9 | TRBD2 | TGTGCCAGCAGCTCGAGCGGGACCTCCTACGAGCAGTACTTC | CASSSSGTSYEQYF
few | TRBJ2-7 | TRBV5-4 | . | TGTGCCAGCAGCCAAGCAACCATGAGGGAGCGGTACGAGCAGTACTTC | CASSQATMRERYEQYF
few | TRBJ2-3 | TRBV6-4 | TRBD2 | TGTGCCAGCAGTGACAGCGGGGGTGGCACAGATACGCAGTATTTT | CASSDSGGGTDTQYF
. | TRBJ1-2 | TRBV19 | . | TGTGCCAGTAGTATAGGGATGTTGGGCGGCTACACCTTC | CASSIGMLGGYTF
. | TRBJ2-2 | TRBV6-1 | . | TGTGCCAGCAGTGAAGGGCCGAACACCGGGGAGCTGTTTTTT | CASSEGPNTGELFF
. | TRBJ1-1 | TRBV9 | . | TGTGCCAGCAGCCTTCATCGGGGCACTGAAGCTTTCTTT | CASSLHRGTEAFF
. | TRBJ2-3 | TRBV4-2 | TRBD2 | TGTGCCAGCAGCCATCGGGCGGGAGGGACAGATACGCAGTATTTT | CASSHRAGGTDTQYF
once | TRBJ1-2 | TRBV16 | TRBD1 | TGTGCCAGCAGCCCATCTGGGACAGTCGTGGGCTACACCTTC | CASSPSGTVVGYTF
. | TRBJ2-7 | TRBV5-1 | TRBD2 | TGCGCCAGCAGCCGGGGACTAGCGGGAGGGTACGAGCAGTACTTC | CASSRGLAGGYEQYF
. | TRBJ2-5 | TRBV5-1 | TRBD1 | TGCGCCAGCAGCTTGGCCTGGGACAGGGGAAAGACCCAGTACTTC | CASSLAWDRGKTQYF
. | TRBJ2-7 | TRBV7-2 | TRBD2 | TGTGCCAGCAGCTTTAAGACTAGCGGGTACTCCTACGAGCAGTACTTC | CASSFKTSGYSYEQYF
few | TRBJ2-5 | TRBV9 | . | TGTGCCAGCAGCTTGGACTTACTGCAAGAGACCCAGTACTTC | CASSLDLLQETQYF
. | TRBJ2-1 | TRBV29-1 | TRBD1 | TGCAGCGGCGGACAGGGCCCCTACAATGAGCAGTTCTTC | CSGGQGPYNEQFF
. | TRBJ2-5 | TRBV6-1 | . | TGTGCCAGCACTGTCCTCGAAGAGACCCAGTACTTC | CASTVLEETQYF
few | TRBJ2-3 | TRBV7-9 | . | TGTGCCAGCAGCTTGTTCGTAGCGGATACGCAGTATTTT | CASSLFVADTQYF
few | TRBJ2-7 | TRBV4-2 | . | TGTGCCAGCAGCCAAGAAAGGGGGACCGCCTACGAGCAGTACTTC | CASSQERGTAYEQYF
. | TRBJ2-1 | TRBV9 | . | TGTGCCAGCAGCGTAGCCCTGAGGTCCTACAATGAGCAGTTCTTC | CASSVALRSYNEQFF
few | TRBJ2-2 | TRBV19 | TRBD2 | TGTGCCAGTGGGGGCCCGGGAGGGTTCACCGGGGAGCTGTTTTTT | CASGGPGGFTGELFF
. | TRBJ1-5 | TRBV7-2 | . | TGTGCCAGCAGCCATCGGACAGAGACACCCCCCCAGCATTTT | CASSHRTETPPQHF
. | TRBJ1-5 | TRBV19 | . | TGTGCCAGTAGTATAGACTTTAATCAGCCCCAGCATTTT | CASSIDFNQPQHF
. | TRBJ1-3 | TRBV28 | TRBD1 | TGTGCCAGCAGGACCCCCTCCGGGACAGGGGACGACACCATATATTTT | CASRTPSGTGDDTIYF
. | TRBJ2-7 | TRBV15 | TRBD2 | TGTGCCACCAGCAGAGGTACTAGCGGGAGAGTCTACGAGCAGTACTTC | CATSRGTSGRVYEQYF
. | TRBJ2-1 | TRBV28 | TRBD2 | TGTGCCTCTAGCGGGAGGTTGTCCTACAATGAGCAGTTCTTC | CASSGRLSYNEQFF
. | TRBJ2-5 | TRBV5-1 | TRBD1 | TGCGCCAGCAGCTTGGCAACAGGGGGCGCGGAGACCCAGTACTTC | CASSLATGGAETQYF
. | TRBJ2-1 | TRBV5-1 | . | TGCGCCAGCGGTCGGGAGAGCTCCTACAATGAGCAGTTCTTC | CASGRESSYNEQFF
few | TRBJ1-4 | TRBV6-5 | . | TGTGCCAGCAGTTACTCGCCGGGGGAAAAACTGTTTTTT | CASSYSPGEKLFF
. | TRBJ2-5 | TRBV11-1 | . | TGTGCCAGCAGCTTTTGGGGGCGCCCCGTCGAGACCCAGTACTTC | CASSFWGRPVETQYF
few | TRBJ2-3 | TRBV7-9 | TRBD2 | TGTGCCAGCAGCTTAATCAGGACTAGCGACCGCACAGATACGCAGTATTTT | CASSLIRTSDRTDTQYF
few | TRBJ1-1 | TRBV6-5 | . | TGTGCCAGCAGGCGGGGGGTGGGCCGTGCTGAAGCTTTCTTT | CASRRGVGRAEAFF
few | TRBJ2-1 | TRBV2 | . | TGTGCCGCAAAAGACCGGAGCTCCTACAATGAGCAGTTCTTC | CAAKDRSSYNEQFF
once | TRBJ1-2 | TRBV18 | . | TGTGCCAGCTCACCACCAGGGGCGGGGAGCTATGGCTACACCTTC | CASSPPGAGSYGYTF
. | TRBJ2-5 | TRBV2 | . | TGTGCCAGCAGTGAACGGTCGCCGGGGGAGACCCAGTACTTC | CASSERSPGETQYF
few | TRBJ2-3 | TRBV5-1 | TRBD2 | TGCGCCAGCAGCTTGGCCCTAGCGGGGTTCACAGATACGCAGTATTTT | CASSLALAGFTDTQYF
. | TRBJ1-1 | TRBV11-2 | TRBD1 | TGTGCCAGCAGCTTAGGGGACAGGAGGGCTGAAGCTTTCTTT | CASSLGDRRAEAFF
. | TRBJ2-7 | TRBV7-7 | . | TGTGCTAGCAGGTCTTGTTACTACGAGCAGTACTTC | CASRSCYYEQYF
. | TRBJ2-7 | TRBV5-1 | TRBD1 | TGCGCCAGCAGCCCGGGACAGGGGGGATCTTACGAGCAGTACTTC | CASSPGQGGSYEQYF
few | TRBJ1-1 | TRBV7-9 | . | TGTGCCAGCAGCCCAAGGGGTGCGGGGGCGGCGAACACTGAAGCTTTCTTT | CASSPRGAGAANTEAFF
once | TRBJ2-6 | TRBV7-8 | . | TGTGCCAGCAGCGGGAGGCTGGGACAGACTGGGGCCAACGTCCTGACTTTC | CASSGRLGQTGANVLTF
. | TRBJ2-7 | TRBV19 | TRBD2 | TGTGCCAGTAGTAGAAGACTAGCGGGAGCGAGGGGAGACGAGCAGTACTTC | CASSRRLAGARGDEQYF
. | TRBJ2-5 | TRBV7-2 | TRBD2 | TGTGCCAGCAGCCTAAGACTAGCGGGAGTAGGTGAGACCCAGTACTTC | CASSLRLAGVGETQYF
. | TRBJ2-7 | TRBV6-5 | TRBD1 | TGTGCCAGCAGTTTGCCATATTCGGGACAGGGCCACGAGCAGTACTTC | CASSLPYSGQGHEQYF
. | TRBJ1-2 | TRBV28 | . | TGTGCCAGCAGTTTACCTGCACATGACGGACACCTCTATGGCTACACCTTC | CASSLPAHDGHLYGYTF
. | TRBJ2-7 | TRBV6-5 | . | TGTGCCAGCAGTTACTCAGCCTCCTACGAGCAGTACTTC | CASSYSASYEQYF
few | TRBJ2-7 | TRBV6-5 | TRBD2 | TGTGCCAGCAGTTACTTCTATGGGGGGGGGACCTACGAGCAGTACTTC | CASSYFYGGGTYEQYF
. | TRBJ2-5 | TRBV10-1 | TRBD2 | TGCGCCAGCAGTGGCTGGACTAGCGGGAGAGAGACCCAGTACTTC | CASSGWTSGRETQYF
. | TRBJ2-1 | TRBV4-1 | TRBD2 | TGCGCCAGCAGCCAAGTTGCGGGAGGCCTCTCCTACAATGAGCAGTTCTTC | CASSQVAGGLSYNEQFF